This entry lists 19 T cell receptor beta chains sequenced from one sample in a study of response to subunit inactivated influenza vaccine. TCRdb reanalysed the RT-PCR reads using MiXCR and keeps one entry per CDR3 protein. Of about 190,000 distinct CDR3 sequences listed, approximately 15% are singletons. This specimen consisted of CD8+ T cells sorted from PBMCs, obtained 5 days after vaccination. Source of these receptors: a man aged 45-65 years who received an inactivated influenza vaccine.

The rearrangement uses TRBV12-3 or TRBV12-4 and TRBJ2-2; possible D gene TRBD2, 5 bases. V gave up 6 bases and J gave up 0 bases, with 14 bases separating them. The CDR3 sequence is 16 residues long. The CDR3 here is CASSPHPGTNTGELFF. In nucleotides, the CDR3 is TGTGCCAGCAGCCCACACCCCGGGACGAACACCGGGGAGCTGTTTTTT.

A few counts support this clonotype. This chain uses TRBV11-2 with TRBJ2-7; 7 nucleotides match TRBD1. With 5 bases clipped from V and 2 bases from J, the junction kept 6 bases outside the gene matches. Germline V gives CDR1 SGHAT, CDR2 FQNNGV. CDR3 length: 14 residues. CDR3 DNA: TGTGCCAGCAGCCTCCCGGACAGGACCTACGAGCAGTACTTC. Translation: CASSLPDRTYEQYF. Full variable domain (outside the CDR3, taken from reference TRBV11-2 and TRBJ2-7): EAGVAQSPRYKIIEKRQSVAFWCNPISGHATLYWYQQILGQGPKLLIQFQNNGVVDDSQLPKDRFSAERLKGVDSTLKIQPAKLEDSAVYLCASSLPDRTYEQYFGPGTRLTVT.

This chain uses TRBV6-1 with TRBJ2-1; 9 bases fit TRBD2. The CDR3 extends over 16 amino acids. The J segment lost 2 bases and the V segment lost 2 bases, leaving 4 bases of the junction unmatched. Per germline, CDR1 MNHNS and CDR2 SASEGT. CDR3 DNA: TGTGCCAGCAGTGAACGGACTAGCGACGCCTACAATGAGCAGTTCTTC. It yields the protein CASSERTSDAYNEQFF.

The sample holds a few counts of this clonotype. This chain joins TRBV5-1 and TRBJ2-1; D unresolved. Germline CDR1 SGHRS, CDR2 YFSETQ. The CDR3 length is 14 residues. Trimming removed 1 base from V and 2 bases from J, with 7 bases in between. This CDR3 reads CASSLRLPYNEQFF. The DNA of the CDR3 is TGCGCCAGCAGCTTGAGGCTCCCCTACAATGAGCAGTTCTTC.

The sample holds one count of this clonotype. V usage is TRBV6-5 and J usage is TRBJ1-5; the D gene is possibly TRBD1 (5 bases). The CDR3 covers 14 residues. Between the trimmed V and J ends, which lost 0 bases and 6 bases, there was a span of 9 bases. CDR1 MNHEY and CDR2 SVGAGI come from the germline V gene. CDR3 amino acids: CASSYSGVRQPQHF. The CDR3 DNA reads as TGTGCCAGCAGTTACTCAGGGGTCCGTCAGCCCCAGCATTTT.

Ten or more counts support this clonotype. The chain employs TRBV6-2 or TRBV6-3 and TRBJ2-7; 8 bases are a match to TRBD1. The germline V gene has CDR1 MNHEY and CDR2 SVGEGT. V was clipped by 2 bases and J by 5 bases; unmatched bases: 14. The CDR3 spans 17 residues. CDR3 DNA sequence: TGTGCCAGCAGTTACGGGTCCGGACAGGGTTTTTTCCACGAGCAGTACTTC. Protein: CASSYGSGQGFFHEQYF.

This clonotype was counted a few times. This sequence joins TRBV6-5 and TRBJ1-4; D possibly corresponds to TRBD1 (5 bases). Trimming removed 2 bases from V and 7 bases from J, with 14 bases in between. Germline CDR1 and CDR2: MNHEY and SVGAGI. The CDR3 sequence is 15 residues long. CDR3 sequence (DNA): TGTGCCAGCAGTTACGCGACAGTGGGTGGTGAAAAACTGTTTTTT. It is translated as CASSYATVGGEKLFF.

This clonotype occurred many times. This chain uses TRBV7-8 with TRBJ2-7; D possibly matches TRBD1 or TRBD2 (6 bases each). The CDR3 runs 15 residues. Germline CDR1 and CDR2: SGHVS and FQNEAQ. Between the trimmed V and J ends, which lost 1 base and 4 bases, there was a span of 14 bases. The CDR3 DNA reads TGTGCCAGCAGCTTAGTAGGGGGGTTGAAATACGAGCAGTACTTC. It codes for CASSLVGGLKYEQYF.

In its sample, this clonotype was seen many times. J is TRBJ1-1 and V is TRBV11-2; D might be TRBD1 (5 bases). CDR1 and CDR2 from the germline V gene are SGHAT and FQNNGV. Trimming removed 7 bases from V and 4 bases from J, with 16 bases in between. The CDR3 runs to 14 residues. The CDR3 is CASTHPAGVTEAFF. CDR3 DNA sequence: TGTGCCAGCACTCATCCCGCGGGGGTCACTGAAGCTTTCTTT.

This clonotype was counted between two and nine times. The rearrangement joins TRBV11-1 to TRBJ2-1, with 9 bases that match TRBD2. The germline V gene has CDR1 SGHAT and CDR2 FQDESV (reference sequence). Trimming removed 3 bases from V and 3 bases from J; junction bases left unmatched: 3. The CDR3 length is 15 residues. CDR3 sequence (DNA): TGTGCCAGCAGCTTCGTGACTAGCGGCTACAATGAGCAGTTCTTC. Residues: CASSFVTSGYNEQFF. The variable domain in full, with the rest retrieved from reference TRBV11-1 and TRBJ2-1, is EAEVAQSPRYKITEKSQAVAFWCDPISGHATLYWYRQILGQGPELLVQFQDESVVDDSQLPKDRFSAERLKGVDSTLKIQPAELGDSAMYLCASSFVTSGYNEQFFGPGTRLTVL.

The table lists this clonotype with a few counts. This chain joins TRBV28 and TRBJ2-7, with D possibly matching TRBD2 (5 bases). This CDR3 comprises 16 residues. Trimming pared 1 base from V and 6 bases from J, leaving 19 bases between. The V gene's germline CDR1 is MDHEN and CDR2 SYDVKM. This CDR3 reads CASSLFGRDPSFEQYF. The CDR3 DNA follows: TGTGCCAGCAGTTTATTTGGACGGGATCCTTCTTTCGAGCAGTACTTC.

The V call is TRBV29-1, the J call TRBJ1-5; D uncertain. V lost 3 bases, J lost 0 bases, and 9 bases lay in between. The CDR3 covers 14 residues. Per germline, CDR1 SQVTM and CDR2 ANQGSEA. CDR3 in amino acids: CSVEEDGSNQPQHF. DNA for the CDR3: TGCAGCGTTGAGGAGGACGGTAGCAATCAGCCCCAGCATTTT.

This clonotype was picked up a small number of times. The rearrangement links TRBV6-1 to TRBJ2-1; possible D gene TRBD2, 5 bases. Germline V gene lookup returns CDR1 MNHNS and CDR2 SASEGT. CDR3 length equals 16 residues. V lost 5 bases, J lost 5 bases, and 19 bases lay in between. The CDR3 DNA follows: TGTGCCAGCAGTCCCCTCCCGAGGGTCCCCGACAATGAGCAGTTCTTC. Protein: CASSPLPRVPDNEQFF.

This clonotype was recorded many times. J is TRBJ2-3 and V is TRBV6-1, with 7 bases lining up with TRBD2. The CDR3 is made up of 17 amino acids. After removal of 10 bases from V and 0 bases from J, the junction contained 16 bases not matched to a gene. The germline V gene encodes CDR1 MNHNS and CDR2 SASEGT. CDR3 sequence reads: CATAVEGGVTSTDTQYF. CDR3 bases: TGTGCCACCGCGGTTGAGGGAGGGGTCACTAGCACAGATACGCAGTATTTT.

This clonotype showed up just a few times. V usage is TRBV4-3 and J usage is TRBJ2-7, with D perhaps matching TRBD1 (5 bases). The CDR3 runs 14 residues. V was shortened by 0 bases and J by 4 bases, with 10 bases between the two germline ends. CDR1 and CDR2 from the germline V gene are LGHNA and YSLEER. The CDR3: CASSQDKQGYEQYF. The CDR3 DNA reads as TGCGCCAGCAGCCAAGATAAGCAGGGTTACGAGCAGTACTTC.

This clonotype was seen more than once but under ten times. V is TRBV20-1 and J is TRBJ1-2, with D maybe TRBD1 (5 bases). The V gene's germline CDR1 is DFQATT and CDR2 SNEGSKA (reference sequence). The CDR3 has 14 residues. V lost 3 bases, J lost 4 bases, and 15 bases lay in between. In DNA form, the CDR3 reads TGCAGTGCTAGCCGGACACGTACAATCTATGGCTACACCTTC. Translating it yields CSASRTRTIYGYTF.

The gene calls are TRBV5-1 and TRBJ1-1; D uncertain. Germline CDR1 SGHRS, CDR2 YFSETQ. V was trimmed by 0 bases and J by 4 bases, leaving 13 bases between them. The CDR3 loop spans 15 amino acids. The CDR3 spells CASSLGTLYTTEAFF. CDR3 DNA: TGCGCCAGCAGCTTGGGGACCCTTTATACCACTGAAGCTTTCTTT.

This clonotype was seen a handful of times. The chain has TRBV28 and TRBJ2-7; 7 nucleotides align to TRBD1. The CDR3 consists of 17 residues. With V trimmed by 2 bases and J by 1 base, 11 bases remained unmatched. In germline, CDR1 is MDHEN, CDR2 SYDVKM. CDR3 amino acids: CASSLKLWTGTSYEQYF. For the CDR3, the DNA is TGTGCCAGCAGTTTAAAGTTGTGGACAGGAACATCCTACGAGCAGTACTTC.

This clonotype was counted only a few times. The rearrangement links TRBV4-3 to TRBJ2-3, with TRBD2 identical over 8 bases. Trimming cost V 0 bases and J 2 bases; bases outside gene matches: 7. Per the germline V gene, CDR1 is LGHNA and CDR2 is YSLEER. This CDR3 comprises 17 residues. This chain's CDR3 is CASSQDVVAGTTDTQYF. CDR3 nucleotide sequence: TGCGCCAGCAGCCAAGATGTAGTAGCGGGGACCACAGATACGCAGTATTTT.